One sample yielded the 27 T cell receptor beta chains listed below, sequenced in a study of cytomegalovirus exposure and HLA in healthy donors. The PCR ran on 60 Vbeta and 13 Jbeta primers. TCRdb's table, derived via immunoSEQ multiplex PCR, lists solely in-frame clones and lacks some. The data hold some 160,000 clones, with over 75% observed a single time. Material: PBMCs. Receptors were obtained from a woman in her forties or fifties in good health and CMV-seronegative.

This CDR3 reads CASRRADGELFF. In nucleotides, the CDR3 is TGTGCCAGCAGAAGAGCGGACGGGGAGCTGTTTTTT. The chain joins TRBV6-1 to TRBJ2-2; maybe TRBD2 (5 bases). Trimming took off 6 bases at V and 7 bases at J, with 9 bases between the two ends. CDR3 length equals 12 residues. CDR1 MNHNS and CDR2 SASEGT come from the germline V gene.

This clone showed up just a few times. V gene TRBV7-6 combines with J gene TRBJ1-4, with a tentative D call TRBD1 (5 bases). This CDR3 comprises 14 residues. CDR1 is SGHVS, CDR2 FNYEAQ, per germline. Trimming removed 2 bases at V and 3 bases at J, with 7 bases between. The CDR3, as DNA: TGTGCCAGCAGCTTACGGGGGTCTAATGAAAAACTGTTTTTT. Protein product: CASSLRGSNEKLFF. Full variable domain (rest looked up from reference TRBV7-6 and TRBJ1-4): GAGVSQSPRYKVTKRGQDVALRCDPISGHVSLYWYRQALGQGPEFLTYFNYEAQQDKSGLPNDRFSAERPEGSISTLTIQRTEQRDSAMYRCASSLRGSNEKLFFGSGTQLSVL.

The rearrangement links TRBV2 to TRBJ2-5, with TRBD2 matching over 8 bases. The end of the DNA aligns better with TRBJ2-7, so the J call may be wrong. CDR1 is SNHLY, CDR2 FYNNEI, per germline. CDR3 size: 13 residues. Written as DNA, the CDR3 is TGTGCCAGCGGGAGCGGGAGTTCATACGAGCAGTACTTC. Translated, it gives CASGSGSSYEQYF.

The chain combines TRBV28 with TRBJ2-5; 9 positions agree with TRBD1. J was trimmed by 11 bases and V by 2 bases; bases with no gene match: 3. The germline gives CDR1 MDHEN, CDR2 SYDVKM. The CDR3 covers 12 residues. In DNA form, the CDR3 reads TGTGCCAGCAGTTTAAGGACAGGGGAGCAGTACTTC. Amino acids: CASSLRTGEQYF.

The rearrangement joins TRBV5-1 to TRBJ2-1; TRBD2 matches 10 bases. The V segment lost 3 bases and the J segment 10 bases; nucleotides outside the gene matches: 4. The CDR3 contains 13 residues. Germline assignment: CDR1 SGHRS and CDR2 YFSETQ. CDR3 nucleotide sequence: TGCGCCAGCAGCTCTAGCGGGAGAGTAGAGCAGTTCTTC. Amino acid sequence: CASSSSGRVEQFF.

The rearrangement uses TRBV5-1 and TRBJ2-7; D unclear. The CDR3 consists of 15 residues. Germline assignment: CDR1 SGHRS and CDR2 YFSETQ. Trimming left V 1 base short and J 2 bases short, with 13 bases between. The CDR3, as DNA: TGCGCCAGCAGCTTGACGGGTTTTCAAGCCTACGAGCAGTACTTC. As protein: CASSLTGFQAYEQYF.

The chain couples TRBV18 to TRBJ1-3, with a tentative D call TRBD1 (6 bases). V was clipped by 6 bases and J by 0 bases, with 21 bases between them. The CDR3 covers 18 residues. Germline values: CDR1 KGHSH, CDR2 LQKENI. The CDR3 region is CASSRRGQPIPSGNTIYF. CDR3 DNA: TGTGCCAGCTCCAGACGCGGACAGCCGATCCCCTCTGGAAACACCATATATTTT.

The rearrangement joins TRBV7-9 to TRBJ1-2; 10 bases agree with TRBD1. The CDR3 totals 15 residues. After removal of 5 bases from V and 1 base from J, the junction contained 4 bases not matched to a gene. CDR1 and CDR2 (germline): SEHNR, FQNEAQ (reference sequence). The CDR3 is CASSRGDRGNYGYTF. In nucleotides, the CDR3 is TGTGCCAGCAGCAGGGGGGACAGGGGTAACTATGGCTACACCTTC.

In its sample, this clone was seen a few times. This chain connects TRBV5-6 to TRBJ1-4; D gene ambiguous. CDR1 is SGHDT and CDR2 is YYEEEE in the germline V gene. CDR3 length: 14 amino acids. Trimming took 5 bases from V and 3 from J, leaving 11 bases between them. The CDR3 loop is CASRSRGSNEKLFF. DNA of the CDR3: TGTGCCAGCAGGTCTCGGGGATCTAATGAAAAACTGTTTTTT.

The chain carries TRBV7-2 and TRBJ2-3; 9 bases line up with TRBD2. The J segment lost 2 bases and the V segment lost 5 bases, leaving 8 bases of the junction unmatched. This CDR3 is 16 amino acids long. Germline V gene lookup returns CDR1 SGHTA and CDR2 FQGNSA. The CDR3 loop reads CASSERPSGVTDTQYF. As DNA, the CDR3 is TGTGCCAGCAGCGAAAGGCCTAGCGGGGTCACAGATACGCAGTATTTT.

The chain links TRBV10-2 to TRBJ2-5; 8 bases match TRBD1. The V gene end was trimmed by 7 bases and the J gene end by 4 bases; junction bases not matched to a gene: 17. This CDR3 has 17 amino acids. From germline, CDR1 is WSHSY and CDR2 SAAADI. CDR3 sequence: CASNRWDRQGPGETQYF. The CDR3 DNA follows: TGCGCCAGCAACAGGTGGGACCGACAGGGGCCCGGAGAGACCCAGTACTTC.

The chain is built from TRBV28 and TRBJ1-1; 9 bases agree with TRBD1. J was trimmed by 5 bases and V by 3 bases; bases with no gene match: 7. The length of the CDR3 is 15 residues. Germline CDR1 reads MDHEN; CDR2 reads SYDVKM. CDR3 protein: CASSFWGQGGTEAFF. The CDR3 region has the DNA TGTGCCAGCAGTTTTTGGGGACAGGGAGGAACTGAAGCTTTCTTT.

The chain employs TRBV7-8 and TRBJ1-1, with D possibly TRBD1 on 6 matching bases. The germline gives CDR1 SGHVS, CDR2 FQNEAQ. The CDR3 has 15 residues. Between the trimmed V and J ends, which lost 4 bases and 0 bases, there was a span of 12 bases. CDR3 sequence (DNA): TGTGCCAGCAGCTCGGACAGCCTTATGAACACTGAAGCTTTCTTT. Translating it yields CASSSDSLMNTEAFF.

Remarks on this clone: An end of the junction differs from the germline gene, which may be a read error. The J gene is TRBJ1-4, the V gene TRBV2; D is undetermined. This CDR3 contains 11 residues. Looked up from germline, CDR1 is SNHLY and CDR2 is FYNNEI. In DNA form, the CDR3 reads TGTGCCAGCAGTGTTTTAGTCGCTCCGGTTTTT. Amino acid sequence: CASSVLVAPVF.

The sample holds one count of this clone. The chain employs TRBV15 and TRBJ2-3, with TRBD2 matching 7 bases. CDR3 length: 15 residues. With V trimmed by 1 base and J by 0 bases, 1 base remained unmatched. CDR1 and CDR2 from the germline V gene are LNHNV and YYDKDF (reference sequence). The CDR3 is CATSRGAGSTDTQYF. CDR3 nucleotide sequence: TGTGCCACCAGCAGAGGAGCGGGGAGCACAGATACGCAGTATTTT.

The chain links TRBV7-9 to TRBJ2-5, with 9 bases that match TRBD1. The CDR3 covers 15 residues. Germline values: CDR1 SEHNR, CDR2 FQNEAQ (reference sequence). The V and J ends lost 5 bases and 3 bases, in that order; junction bases with no gene match: 7. The CDR3 bases are TGTGCCAGCAGCGGCTCTTGGACAGGGGAAGAGACCCAGTACTTC. Its translation: CASSGSWTGEETQYF.

This clone was counted between two and nine times. This rearrangement joins TRBV28 to TRBJ2-5, with 7 positions matching TRBD1. The CDR3 runs 15 residues. Trimming at V came to 6 bases and at J to 9 bases, leaving 16 bases not matched to a gene. The V gene's germline CDR1 is MDHEN and CDR2 SYDVKM. CDR3 residues: CASSQTGQGRAPQYF. In nucleotides, the CDR3 is TGTGCCAGCAGCCAGACAGGGCAGGGGCGGGCACCCCAGTACTTC. Looking up the rest from reference TRBV28 and TRBJ2-5 gives the full variable domain: DVKVTQSSRYLVKRTGEKVFLECVQDMDHENMFWYRQDPGLGLRLIYFSYDVKMKEKGDIPEGYSVSREKKERFSLILESASTNQTSMYLCASSQTGQGRAPQYFGPGTRLLVL.

There are a few counts of this clone. The chain recombines TRBV2 with TRBJ1-5; D gene unclear. This CDR3 contains 13 residues. V shed 6 bases and J shed 5 bases, with 11 bases lying between them. The V gene's germline CDR1 is SNHLY and CDR2 FYNNEI. The CDR3 coding sequence is TGTGCCAGCAGCCCAGGTTGGGATCAGCCCCAGCATTTT. Its translation is CASSPGWDQPQHF.

This clone was counted between two and nine times. The sample has other DNA sequences that encode this CDR3 too. This sequence joins TRBV18 and TRBJ2-1; a weak D match, TRBD2 (5 bases). Germline V gene data show CDR1 as KGHSH and CDR2 as LQKENI. Trimming left V 4 bases short and J 5 bases short, with 12 bases between. This CDR3 has 14 amino acids. CDR3 amino acids: CASSLASGNNEQFF. DNA of the CDR3: TGTGCCAGCTCACTGGCCAGCGGAAACAATGAGCAGTTCTTC. Filled out from reference TRBV18 and TRBJ2-1, the complete variable domain reads NAGVMQNPRHLVRRRGQEARLRCSPMKGHSHVYWYRQLPEEGLKFMVYLQKENIIDESGMPKERFSAEFPKEGPSILRIQQVVRGDSAAYFCASSLASGNNEQFFGPGTRLTVL.

The V and J genes are TRBV19 and TRBJ2-5; perhaps TRBD1 as D (5 bases). Germline V CDR1 and CDR2: LNHDA, SQIVND (reference sequence). The V end was cut by 2 bases, the J end by 2 bases, with 6 bases between. The CDR3 is 13 residues long. The CDR3 region is CASSIRGQETQYF. CDR3 DNA sequence: TGTGCCAGTAGTATAAGGGGTCAAGAGACCCAGTACTTC.

The chain couples TRBV7-8 to TRBJ1-6; D gene unclear. Germline V gene data show CDR1 as SGHVS and CDR2 as FQNEAQ. With 5 bases removed from V and 0 bases from J, the gap between germline ends came to 11 bases. CDR3 length: 16 amino acids. CDR3 in DNA: TGTGCCAGCAGCCAAACCCCGAGCTCCTATAATTCACCCCTCCACTTT. It specifies CASSQTPSSYNSPLHF.

This rearrangement joins TRBV30 to TRBJ1-2; tentatively, D is TRBD1 (6 bases). Germline V gene lookup returns CDR1 GTSNPN and CDR2 SVGIG (reference sequence). The CDR3 consists of 15 residues. Trimming took off 2 bases at V and 1 base at J, with 14 bases between the two ends. CDR3 nucleotides: TGTGCCTGGAGTCCAGCCGGGACAAATAACTATGGCTACACCTTC. Amino acids: CAWSPAGTNNYGYTF.

V is TRBV27 and J is TRBJ1-4; possible D gene TRBD1, 6 bases. Germline values: CDR1 MNHEY, CDR2 SMNVEV (reference sequence). The CDR3 runs to 14 residues. V was shortened by 5 bases and J by 8 bases, with 15 bases between the two germline ends. The CDR3 DNA reads TGTGCCAGCAGTAAACAGGGAGCGGGGGAAAAACTGTTTTTT. It specifies CASSKQGAGEKLFF. The full variable domain, in which reference TRBV27 and TRBJ1-4 provide the parts outside the CDR3, is EAQVTQNPRYLITVTGKKLTVTCSQNMNHEYMSWYRQDPGLGLRQIYYSMNVEVTDKGDVPEGYKVSRKEKRNFPLILESPSPNQTSLYFCASSKQGAGEKLFFGSGTQLSVL.

CDR3 protein: CASSSPSGSGTGEQFF. Here the CDR3 DNA reads TGTGCCAGCAGCTCCCCCTCGGGTAGCGGGACGGGTGAGCAGTTCTTC. The genes are TRBV9 and TRBJ2-1; 8 positions agree with TRBD2. Germline CDR1 reads SGDLS; CDR2 reads YYNGEE. V shed 4 bases, J shed 9 bases, and the junction held 15 bases outside the gene matches. The CDR3 totals 16 residues.

The chain has TRBV4-3 and TRBJ2-7; 10 nucleotides align to TRBD2. This CDR3 region has 19 residues. V was pared by 0 bases and J by 4 bases, with 15 bases of the junction left unmatched. Germline lookup yields CDR1 LGHNA and CDR2 YSLEER. CDR3 in DNA: TGCGCCAGCAGCCAAGATAGAGTCGGTAGGGCACTAGCGGGATACGAGCAGTACTTC. Translated: CASSQDRVGRALAGYEQYF.

This rearrangement joins TRBV28 to TRBJ1-2; D is unclear. V lost 5 bases, J lost 3 bases, and 10 bases lay in between. The CDR3 loop spans 13 amino acids. Germline values: CDR1 MDHEN, CDR2 SYDVKM. This CDR3 is CASSPKLYYGYTF. The CDR3 DNA is TGTGCCAGCAGTCCAAAACTTTACTATGGCTACACCTTC.

This sequence joins TRBV7-6 and TRBJ2-1; 10 bases are shared with TRBD1. Germline CDR1 SGHVS, CDR2 FNYEAQ. J gave up 7 bases and V 7 bases, and 7 bases lay outside the gene matches. CDR3 length: 14 amino acids. The CDR3 spells CASTARQGANEQFF. Written as DNA, the CDR3 is TGTGCCAGCACCGCGCGACAGGGGGCAAATGAGCAGTTCTTC.